This T cell receptor (beta chain) stems from a study of T-cell memory formation after mild COVID-19. Study in general: Clusters of TCRs were largely donor specific. The study's findings and limits: CD4+ clones that contracted lay mainly in CM and EM; CD8+ ones lay in EMRA.

This clonotype was recorded at least ten times. Its antigen is not known. TCRdb analysed the 5' RACE reads with MiXCR anew, one entry per CDR3 protein. This sample yields over 500,000 distinct CDR3 sequences, of which around a sixth are seen a single time; roughly 7.8% belongs to the top ten. The germline CDR1 and CDR2 sequences are DFQATT and SNEGSKA (reference sequence). The CDR3 runs 16 residues. V lost 1 base and J lost 3, with 16 bases in between. This clonotype was obtained from an adult woman who had mild COVID-19 (a few samples of this study predate the infection). Cell type and time point are not known. The source material was PBMCs or a T cell subset sorted from them (not recorded which). This rearrangement joins TRBV20-1 to TRBJ2-1; D uncertain. The CDR3 DNA is TGCAGTGCTAGAGCACCCCCGGCGGAGAGCTACAATGAGCAGTTCTTC. The encoded protein is CSARAPPAESYNEQFF.